The 27 T cell receptor beta chains below come from one sample, sequenced in a study of T-cell reconstitution after alpha-beta-depleted transplantation in children. This sample's TCRbeta library carried unique molecular identifier barcodes. TCRdb itself ran the PCR reads through MiXCR, one entry per CDR3 protein. The sample lists some 9,000 distinct CDR3 sequences; roughly 15% were seen once. The material was PBMCs, mostly from graft donor cells, obtained 60 days after TCRalphabeta/CD19-depleted stem cell transplant. All receptors come from a girl less than two years old who had a stem cell transplant for combined immunodeficiency, so the T cells may come from the graft donor.

This clonotype was counted many times. This chain connects TRBV9 to TRBJ2-1; D remains unclear. The CDR3 sequence is 10 residues long. CDR1 and CDR2 (germline): SGDLS, YYNGEE. Trimming removed 7 bases from V and 10 bases from J, with 9 bases in between. CDR3 residues: CASGNREQFF. CDR3 in DNA: TGTGCCAGCGGGAATAGGGAGCAGTTCTTC.

By share, this clonotype ranks as medium-sized. The V gene is TRBV20-1, the J gene TRBJ2-1; 10 bases line up with TRBD2. The V segment lost 3 bases and the J segment 1 base; nucleotides outside the gene matches: 9. Germline CDR1 DFQATT, CDR2 SNEGSKA (reference sequence). The CDR3 consists of 17 residues. DNA of the CDR3: TGCAGTGCTAGGGTTGCTAGCGGGAGAAAATCCTACAATGAGCAGTTCTTC. As protein: CSARVASGRKSYNEQFF.

Only a few counts were recorded for this clonotype. The gene calls are TRBV6-5 and TRBJ2-2, with D possibly being TRBD2 (6 bases). The CDR3 has 18 amino acids. The germline V gene has CDR1 MNHEY and CDR2 SVGAGI. V lost 1 base to trimming and J lost 4 bases, with 19 bases between them. The CDR3 DNA is TGTGCCAGCAGTTACTTATTTTCTTACGGGAGAAGCACCGGGGAGCTGTTTTTT. Translation gives CASSYLFSYGRSTGELFF.

This clonotype was recorded a few times. The chain has TRBV4-2 and TRBJ2-5, with 8 bases fitting TRBD2. The V gene's germline CDR1 is LGHNA and CDR2 YNFKEQ. This CDR3 is built from 15 residues. Trimming removed 1 base from V and 5 bases from J; junction bases left unmatched: 6. The CDR3 sequence: CASSQAGGRVETQYF. CDR3 DNA sequence: TGTGCCAGCAGCCAAGCGGGGGGGAGGGTGGAGACCCAGTACTTC.

In its sample, this clonotype was seen many times. The rearrangement links TRBV10-3 to TRBJ2-3, with 10 bases identical to TRBD1. There are 14 residues in the CDR3. Germline values: CDR1 ENHRY, CDR2 SYGVKD. J lost 6 bases, V lost 3 bases, and 3 bases had no gene match. CDR3 sequence: CAISDRQGADTQYF. The DNA of the CDR3 is TGTGCCATCAGTGACCGACAGGGGGCTGATACGCAGTATTTT.

This clonotype was found many times. V gene TRBV12-3 or TRBV12-4 combines with J gene TRBJ1-1; tentatively, D is TRBD1 (5 bases). V gave up 6 bases and J gave up 0 bases, with 8 bases separating them. The CDR3 is 13 residues long. CDR3 region: CASSVTVNTEAFF. In DNA form, the CDR3 reads TGTGCCAGCAGCGTGACAGTGAACACTGAAGCTTTCTTT.

This clonotype was seen ten or more times. The V and J genes are TRBV29-1 and TRBJ2-4; TRBD1 is a possible D gene (6 bases). CDR1 is SQVTM and CDR2 is ANQGSEA in the germline V gene. Deletions cut 7 bases from V and 0 bases from J, with 10 bases between. The CDR3 loop spans 13 amino acids. The CDR3, as DNA: TGCAGCGCTAGACAGGTAGCCAAAAACATTCAGTACTTC. Its protein product is CSARQVAKNIQYF.

The rearrangement uses TRBV11-1 and TRBJ2-3; 8 bases match TRBD2. V was clipped by 4 bases and J by 0 bases; unmatched bases: 9. This CDR3 has 17 residues. Germline CDR1 and CDR2: SGHAT and FQDESV (reference sequence). CDR3 amino acids: CASSSLYLAGSTDTQYF. The CDR3 DNA sequence: TGTGCCAGCAGCTCTCTATATTTAGCGGGGAGCACAGATACGCAGTATTTT.

The sample holds a few counts of this clonotype. CDR3 nucleotides: TGTGCCAGCAGTTACGGCCAGGGGGCATTTAATGAGCAGTTCTTC. Amino acid sequence: CASSYGQGAFNEQFF. V gene TRBV6-5 combines with J gene TRBJ2-1; the match to TRBD1 covers 8 bases. Germline loops: CDR1 MNHEY, CDR2 SVGAGI. The CDR3 runs 15 residues. V lost 2 bases to trimming and J lost 7 bases; unmatched junction nucleotides: 7.

In its sample, this clonotype was seen a few times. The chain uses TRBV10-3 and TRBJ1-5; possible D gene TRBD1, 6 bases. V lost 4 bases to trimming and J lost 6 bases, with 19 bases between them. Germline CDR1 ENHRY, CDR2 SYGVKD. The CDR3 has 16 amino acids. CDR3 in amino acids: CAISGLTRGKGQPQHF. Written as DNA, the CDR3 is TGTGCCATCAGTGGGTTGACCAGGGGAAAAGGTCAGCCCCAGCATTTT.

This clonotype has a handful of counts. The chain carries TRBV10-3 and TRBJ1-1, with a weak D call TRBD1 (5 bases). Germline assignment: CDR1 ENHRY and CDR2 SYGVKD. The V gene lost 6 bases and the J gene lost 1 base, with 6 bases spanning the gap. This CDR3 contains 12 residues. Written as DNA, the CDR3 is TGTGCCATCAGGAGGGGGAACACTGAAGCTTTCTTT. Its protein product is CAIRRGNTEAFF.

At least ten counts were recorded for this clonotype. The rearrangement joins TRBV4-2 to TRBJ2-1; possible D gene TRBD2, 7 bases. Trimming took 1 base from V and 6 from J, leaving 13 bases between them. The CDR3 contains 15 residues. Germline V gene lookup returns CDR1 LGHNA and CDR2 YNFKEQ. CDR3 sequence (DNA): TGTGCCAGCAGCCAAGTGGGGGGGGGGCGCAATGAGCAGTTCTTC. Protein sequence: CASSQVGGGRNEQFF.

This clonotype was observed at least ten times. The chain has TRBV7-2 and TRBJ1-5, with D tentatively TRBD1 (5 bases). Trimming took off 5 bases at V and 7 bases at J, with 12 bases between the two ends. The CDR3 consists of 13 residues. Germline V CDR1 and CDR2: SGHTA, FQGNSA. Here the CDR3 DNA reads TGTGCCAGCAGCCTGGCGGGGGAGCAGCCCCAGCATTTT. It codes for CASSLAGEQPQHF.

This clonotype was seen at least ten times. The chain links TRBV4-2 to TRBJ1-5; D call uncertain. This CDR3 is 13 amino acids long. Germline V lookup: CDR1 LGHNA, CDR2 YNFKEQ. Trimming pared 0 bases from V and 5 bases from J, leaving 5 bases between. The CDR3 coding sequence is TGTGCCAGCAGCCAAGAGTGGGATCAGCCCCAGCATTTT. It specifies CASSQEWDQPQHF.

A single count supports this clonotype. The V gene is TRBV7-8, the J gene TRBJ1-2; tentatively, D is TRBD1 (5 bases). Trimming cost V 5 bases and J 4 bases, with 14 bases left between them. Germline assignment: CDR1 SGHVS and CDR2 FQNEAQ. The CDR3 consists of 14 residues. The CDR3 region has the DNA TGTGCCAGCAGCCCGGGGGACGGAACCTATGGCTACACCTTC. Translating it yields CASSPGDGTYGYTF.

This clonotype came up a few times. J is TRBJ2-7 and V is TRBV6-1, with D possibly being TRBD1 (6 bases). This CDR3 has 13 residues. V lost 6 bases and J lost 6, with 15 bases in between. The germline gives CDR1 MNHNS, CDR2 SASEGT. The DNA for the CDR3 is TGTGCCAGCAGCTCCGGGACAACTTCCGAGCAGTACTTC. It yields the protein CASSSGTTSEQYF.

This clonotype showed up just a few times. The chain is built from TRBV4-2 and TRBJ1-2; D gene uncertain. The CDR3 has 17 amino acids. Trimming cost V 1 base and J 2 bases, with 17 bases left between them. Germline V gives CDR1 LGHNA, CDR2 YNFKEQ. In DNA, the CDR3 is TGTGCCAGCAGCCAAGCAGGCCAGCTATTTTCCAACTATGGCTACACCTTC. Amino acids: CASSQAGQLFSNYGYTF.

The chain couples TRBV2 to TRBJ2-5; 9 positions agree with TRBD2. CDR1 is SNHLY and CDR2 is FYNNEI in the germline V gene. With V trimmed by 1 base and J by 1 base, 4 bases remained unmatched. CDR3 length: 16 residues. CDR3 sequence: CASSEGPAGGQETQYF. The CDR3, as DNA: TGTGCCAGCAGTGAAGGCCCAGCGGGAGGCCAAGAGACCCAGTACTTC.

The chain combines TRBV27 with TRBJ2-1; 9 bases align to TRBD2. This CDR3 contains 17 residues. Per germline, CDR1 MNHEY and CDR2 SMNVEV (reference sequence). V lost 6 bases to trimming and J lost 10 bases; unmatched junction nucleotides: 19. CDR3 loop: CASSRDTSGWAIEEQFF. In DNA, the CDR3 is TGTGCCAGCAGCCGCGACACTAGCGGGTGGGCCATCGAGGAGCAGTTCTTC.

This chain connects TRBV14 to TRBJ2-3, with a tentative D call TRBD1 (5 bases). This CDR3 has 15 amino acids. Germline assignment: CDR1 SGHDN and CDR2 FVKESK. Trimming shortened V by 6 bases and J by 4 bases, and 17 bases separated the two germline ends. The CDR3 DNA sequence: TGTGCCAGCAGTCTGGTGTTAGGGGCACCAGATACGCAGTATTTT. Its translation is CASSLVLGAPDTQYF.

This chain uses TRBV2 with TRBJ2-2, with D unclear. V dropped 6 bases and J dropped 1 base, with 9 bases sitting between them. Per the germline V gene, CDR1 is SNHLY and CDR2 is FYNNEI. This CDR3 is built from 14 residues. Written as DNA, the CDR3 is TGTGCCAGCAGCGACCAACTGAACACCGGGGAGCTGTTTTTT. As protein: CASSDQLNTGELFF.

The chain carries TRBV10-3 and TRBJ2-3, with TRBD2 as a possible D gene (7 bases). This CDR3 is built from 14 residues. Germline V gene sequence: CDR1 ENHRY, CDR2 SYGVKD. Trimming left V 6 bases short and J 4 bases short, with 14 bases between. The CDR3 DNA sequence: TGTGCCATCAGCCGGGGGGACACCCCAGATACGCAGTATTTT. Protein: CAISRGDTPDTQYF.

Points on this clonotype: A much larger clone differs from this one at a single base, so this may be a read error. The chain has TRBV7-2 and TRBJ2-7; either TRBD1 or TRBD2 may supply D (6 bases each). V lost 9 bases to trimming and J lost 9 bases, with 15 bases between them. CDR1 is SGHTA and CDR2 is FQGNSA in the germline V gene. The CDR3 contains 11 residues. CDR3 amino acids: CARSRSGAQYF. For the CDR3, the DNA is TGTGCCAGAAGCCGGTCGGGGGCGCAGTACTTC.

Ten or more counts support this clonotype. The rearrangement links TRBV6-6 to TRBJ2-1; D unclear. The CDR3 totals 12 residues. V was trimmed by 7 bases and J by 8 bases, leaving 12 bases between them. The germline V gene encodes CDR1 MNHNY and CDR2 SVGAGI (reference sequence). CDR3 region: CASTSAVHEQFF. The DNA of the CDR3 is TGTGCCAGCACGTCCGCGGTCCATGAGCAGTTCTTC.

The chain joins TRBV7-3 to TRBJ2-2, with 7 bases fitting TRBD2. Germline CDR1 SGHTA, CDR2 FQGTGA. The CDR3 totals 16 residues. With V trimmed by 2 bases and J by 3 bases, 6 bases remained unmatched. Here the CDR3 reads CASSLGLADYTGELFF. DNA for the CDR3: TGTGCCAGCAGCTTAGGGCTAGCGGATTACACCGGGGAGCTGTTTTTT.

This clonotype has more than one count but fewer than ten. The chain uses TRBV6-5 and TRBJ2-7; 12 bases align to TRBD2. The V gene end was trimmed by 5 bases and the J gene end by 9 bases; junction bases not matched to a gene: 8. The CDR3 runs 14 residues. From germline, CDR1 is MNHEY and CDR2 SVGAGI. CDR3 DNA sequence: TGTGCCAGCAGTCTACTAGCGGGAGGTGCAGGGCAGTACTTC. Protein sequence: CASSLLAGGAGQYF.

This clonotype was observed a handful of times. V gene TRBV6-2 or TRBV6-3 combines with J gene TRBJ2-1, with TRBD2 matching over 8 bases. Per germline, CDR1 MNHEY and CDR2 SVGEGT. With 2 bases clipped from V and 0 bases from J, the junction kept 0 bases outside the gene matches. This CDR3 has 15 residues. Here the CDR3 DNA reads TGTGCCAGCAGTTACAGCGGGAGCTCCTACAATGAGCAGTTCTTC. This encodes CASSYSGSSYNEQFF.